Given below is one TCR beta chain in context. Study processing details: Researchers report that nucleated cell counts were estimated from reference gene primer amplification. Generated by immunoSEQ multiplex PCR, the TCRdb table keeps only in-frame clones and is missing some. Clone size and V and J calls were adopted from that table, with D and trimming inferred from the DNA. The table records hundreds of thousands of clones, approximately 86% of them present only once. This record belongs to a study of blood T cell repertoires in COVID-19. Study information: Collection of acute and convalescent COVID-19 samples took place in the United States, Italy and Spain. PBMCs, B-cell-depleted T cells, or T cells were the source of the cDNA or gDNA that made up the material.

Trimming took off 3 bases at V and 5 bases at J, with 19 bases between the two ends. CDR1 and CDR2 from the germline V gene are KGHSH and LQKENI. CDR3 length: 16 residues. This TCR was sampled from a woman aged 30 to 39 who had recovered from COVID-19. The chain combines TRBV18 with TRBJ1-1, with D maybe TRBD1 (6 bases). The sequencing input was peripheral blood. This CDR3 reads CASSPGTLDTRTEAFF. The CDR3 nucleotides are TGTGCCAGCTCACCCGGGACACTGGATACTAGGACTGAAGCTTTCTTT. Supplemented by reference TRBV18 and TRBJ1-1, the full variable domain reads NAGVMQNPRHLVRRRGQEARLRCSPMKGHSHVYWYRQLPEEGLKFMVYLQKENIIDESGMPKERFSAEFPKEGPSILRIQQVVRGDSAAYFCASSPGTLDTRTEAFFGQGTRLTVV.